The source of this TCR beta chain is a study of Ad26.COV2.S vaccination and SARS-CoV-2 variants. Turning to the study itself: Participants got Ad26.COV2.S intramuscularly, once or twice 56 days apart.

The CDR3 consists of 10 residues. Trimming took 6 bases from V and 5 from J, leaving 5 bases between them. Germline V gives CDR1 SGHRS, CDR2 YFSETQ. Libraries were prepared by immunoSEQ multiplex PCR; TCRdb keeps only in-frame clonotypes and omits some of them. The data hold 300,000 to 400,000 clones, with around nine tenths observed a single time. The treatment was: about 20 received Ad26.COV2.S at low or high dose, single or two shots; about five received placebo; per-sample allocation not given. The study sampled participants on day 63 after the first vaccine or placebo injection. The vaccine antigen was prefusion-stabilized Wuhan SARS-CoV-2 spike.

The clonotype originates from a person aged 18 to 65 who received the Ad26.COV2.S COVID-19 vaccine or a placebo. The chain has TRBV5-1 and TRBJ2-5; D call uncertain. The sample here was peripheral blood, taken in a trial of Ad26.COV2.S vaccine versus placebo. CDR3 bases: TGCGCCAGCACCGGGGAGACCCAGTACTTC. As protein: CASTGETQYF. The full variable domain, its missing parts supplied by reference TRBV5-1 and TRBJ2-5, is KAGVTQTPRYLIKTRGQQVTLSCSPISGHRSVSWYQQTPGQGLQFLFEYFSETQRNKGNFPGRFSGRQFSNSRSEMNVSTLELGDSALYLCASTGETQYFGPGTRLLVL.